This T cell receptor beta chain derives from a study of graft-versus-host responses after intestinal transplantation. Study details: Isolated intestinal, liver-intestinal, or multivisceral transplants were what recipients had. Anti-thymocyte globulin served as induction for all recipients, who then took tacrolimus and steroids for about three years.

Comment on this clone: Its cognate antigen is unknown.

Profiled with immunoSEQ multiplex PCR; TCRdb holds only in-frame clones, not every one. This table holds tens of thousands of clones, around 93% found once. This CDR3 region has 13 residues. Germline-derived CDR1 and CDR2 are SGHRS and YFSETQ. With 3 bases removed from V and 1 base from J, the gap between germline ends came to 8 bases. The sequence was obtained from a human donor who was the organ donor for an intestinal transplant. Sample: unstimulated CD8+ T cells sorted from spleen or lymph node cells, taken before transplant. The chain links TRBV5-1 to TRBJ2-7; D is uncertain. CDR3 nucleotides: TGCGCCAGCAGCTCCTACGGATCCTACGAGCAGTACTTC. It yields the protein CASSSYGSYEQYF.